The source of this T cell receptor (beta chain) is a study of blood T cell repertoires in COVID-19. Study in general: The samples span acute and convalescent COVID-19 from the United States, Italy and Spain. T cells, B-cell-depleted T cells, or PBMCs provided the cDNA or gDNA that served as material.

This clone was counted once. In the original processing: Cell counts per sample came from amplifying reference gene primers. Measured with immunoSEQ multiplex PCR; TCRdb has only the in-frame clones, and not every one. The DNA was the basis for D and trimming; V, J and clone size are from that table. In the table there are a few hundred thousand clones, 85% to 90% of which are singletons. Trimming cost V 0 bases and J 0 bases, with 12 bases left between them. The germline V gene encodes CDR1 SGDLS and CDR2 YYNGEE. The CDR3 loop spans 16 amino acids. The rearrangement joins TRBV9 to TRBJ2-5, with D tentatively TRBD1 (6 bases). Sequenced material: peripheral blood. The sequence was obtained from a man aged 55 to 70 who had recovered from COVID-19. CDR3 protein: CASSVGRDKYQETQYF. The CDR3 DNA follows: TGTGCCAGCAGCGTAGGCCGGGACAAATACCAAGAGACCCAGTACTTC.